Shown below are 24 T cell receptor beta chains from a single sample sequenced in a study of T cells in Graves' hyperthyroidism and ophthalmopathy. TCR beta CDR3 regions were amplified from RNA transcripts. HTBI primers were employed in a first-round RT-PCR of the TCR CDR3. TCRdb reprocessed the multiplex PCR reads via MiXCR and lists one record per CDR3 protein. In the table there are around 400,000 distinct CDR3 sequences, more than 15% of which are singletons. The material sequenced was blood. These receptor sequences come from a woman aged 18-30 years with Graves' hyperthyroidism that later progressed to Graves' ophthalmopathy.

This clonotype came up many times. The junction does not match germline at one end; this may be a read error. This chain connects TRBV3-1 to TRBJ2-3; D is undetermined. Germline values: CDR1 LGHDT, CDR2 YNNKEL (reference sequence). This CDR3 has 15 residues. CDR3 coding DNA: TGTGCCAGCTCTTCGGGTAGCCTGAGCACAGATCCGCAGTATTTT. It translates to CASSSGSLSTDPQYF.

V is TRBV28 and J is TRBJ1-3, with D tentatively TRBD1 (5 bases). The germline V gene has CDR1 MDHEN and CDR2 SYDVKM. The CDR3 is 16 amino acids. Trimming took off 4 bases at V and 4 bases at J, with 17 bases between the two ends. The CDR3 DNA follows: TGTGCCAGCAGTTCTCACCGGGACGCCAGGGGAAACACCATATATTTT. This translates into CASSSHRDARGNTIYF.

This clonotype was found many times. This chain links TRBV10-3 with TRBJ2-7; no reliable D call. Trimming removed 4 bases at V and 0 bases at J, with 7 bases between. CDR3 length equals 13 residues. The germline CDR1 and CDR2 sequences are ENHRY and SYGVKD. The CDR3 DNA follows: TGTGCCATCAGTGGGCAGATCTCCTACGAGCAGTACTTC. Its protein product is CAISGQISYEQYF.

A few counts support this clonotype. The V call is TRBV7-6, the J call TRBJ2-7, with 12 bases aligning to TRBD1. CDR3 size: 16 residues. V gave up 1 base and J gave up 3 bases; unmatched junction bases: 4. CDR1 and CDR2 from the germline V gene are SGHVS and FNYEAQ. In DNA, the CDR3 is TGTGCCAGCAGCTTAGGCGGGACAGGGGGCTTCTACGAGCAGTACTTC. Translating it yields CASSLGGTGGFYEQYF.

The V call is TRBV4-2, the J call TRBJ2-1, with TRBD1 as a possible D gene (6 bases). Trimming shortened V by 3 bases and J by 10 bases, and 10 bases separated the two germline ends. The CDR3 consists of 12 residues. The germline CDR1 and CDR2 sequences are LGHNA and YNFKEQ. In DNA form, the CDR3 reads TGTGCCAGCAGCCACCCGGACAGAGAGCAGTTCTTC. Protein: CASSHPDREQFF.

This clonotype was picked up many times. This rearrangement joins TRBV7-9 to TRBJ2-3; D is unresolved. The germline V gene encodes CDR1 SEHNR and CDR2 FQNEAQ (reference sequence). The length of the CDR3 is 14 residues. V lost 5 bases, J lost 9 bases, and 18 bases lay in between. CDR3 nucleotides: TGTGCCAGCAGCGAGACCTGGTGGCGTAGCACGCAGTATTTT. Protein product: CASSETWWRSTQYF.

The chain combines TRBV4-2 with TRBJ2-1; 7 nucleotides match TRBD2. Trimming at V came to 0 bases and at J to 4 bases, leaving 6 bases not matched to a gene. Germline V gene data show CDR1 as LGHNA and CDR2 as YNFKEQ. This CDR3 comprises 16 residues. This chain's CDR3 is CASSQEASGIYNEQFF. The CDR3, as DNA: TGTGCCAGCAGCCAAGAGGCCAGCGGGATTTACAATGAGCAGTTCTTC.

In this sample, this clonotype turned up many times. The CDR3 protein is CASSLGAGGWDNEQFF. CDR3 nucleotide sequence: TGTGCCAGCAGCTTAGGGGCAGGGGGCTGGGACAATGAGCAGTTCTTC. The chain recombines TRBV7-9 with TRBJ2-1, with 8 bases aligning to TRBD1. Unmatched junction bases numbered 7, after V lost 1 base and J lost 5 bases. The CDR3 is 16 residues long. CDR1 and CDR2 from the germline V gene are SEHNR and FQNEAQ (reference sequence).

This clonotype was seen repeatedly, ten times or more. This rearrangement joins TRBV30 to TRBJ2-7; D is perhaps TRBD1 or TRBD2 (6 bases each). Germline-derived CDR1 and CDR2 are GTSNPN and SVGIG (reference sequence). V was cut by 3 bases and J by 0 bases, with 12 bases left in between. The CDR3 spans 14 residues. In nucleotides, the CDR3 is TGTGCCTGGAGCCGGGGGCTGATCTCCTACGAGCAGTACTTC. Protein sequence: CAWSRGLISYEQYF.

The chain is built from TRBV5-8 and TRBJ1-2, with D possibly matching TRBD1 (5 bases). Germline V gene lookup returns CDR1 SGHTS and CDR2 YDEGEE. The V gene lost 4 bases and the J gene lost 3 bases, with 10 bases spanning the gap. There are 13 residues in the CDR3. The DNA of the CDR3 is TGTGCCAGCAGCCCCGGGACCCACTATGGCTACACCTTC. Translation gives CASSPGTHYGYTF.

This sequence joins TRBV2 and TRBJ1-5; D is possibly TRBD1 (6 bases). The CDR3 is made up of 13 amino acids. CDR1 is SNHLY and CDR2 is FYNNEI in the germline V gene. V gave up 7 bases and J gave up 7 bases, with 14 bases separating them. This CDR3 reads CASMVSGVQPQHF. The CDR3, as DNA: TGTGCCAGCATGGTGTCAGGGGTACAGCCCCAGCATTTT. The full variable domain, with the rest looked up from reference TRBV2 and TRBJ1-5, is EPEVTQTPSHQVTQMGQEVILRCVPISNHLYFYWYRQILGQKVEFLVSFYNNEISEKSEIFDDQFSVERPDGSNFTLKIRSTKLEDSAMYFCASMVSGVQPQHFGDGTRLSIL.

This clonotype has just a few counts. The chain combines TRBV4-1 with TRBJ2-7; TRBD1 matches at 8 bases. Germline-derived CDR1 and CDR2 are MGHRA and YSYEKL. V lost 0 bases and J lost 4; bases outside the gene matches: 8. CDR3 length: 16 amino acids. The CDR3 region is CASSQDLVQGDYEQYF. DNA of the CDR3: TGCGCCAGCAGCCAAGATCTTGTACAGGGGGATTACGAGCAGTACTTC.

This clonotype was counted ten times or more. The J gene is TRBJ1-1, the V gene TRBV5-1, with a tentative D call TRBD1 (5 bases). Germline loops: CDR1 SGHRS, CDR2 YFSETQ. V was cut by 5 bases and J by 5 bases, with 19 bases left in between. The CDR3 runs 15 residues. CDR3 sequence reads: CASSNPQGFGTEAFF. The CDR3 DNA follows: TGCGCCAGCAGTAATCCGCAGGGTTTCGGGACTGAAGCTTTCTTT. The full variable domain, completed using reference TRBV5-1 and TRBJ1-1, is KAGVTQTPRYLIKTRGQQVTLSCSPISGHRSVSWYQQTPGQGLQFLFEYFSETQRNKGNFPGRFSGRQFSNSRSEMNVSTLELGDSALYLCASSNPQGFGTEAFFGQGTRLTVV.

This clonotype has just a few counts. The CDR3 spells CSVASPDRKRNTIYF. Written as DNA, the CDR3 is TGCAGCGTCGCGAGTCCGGACAGGAAAAGAAACACCATATATTTT. The V call is TRBV29-1, the J call TRBJ1-3; 7 bases align to TRBD1. The CDR3 has 15 amino acids. V trimming: 6 bases; J trimming: 5 bases; junction bases outside the gene matches: 13. Per the germline V gene, CDR1 is SQVTM and CDR2 is ANQGSEA.

The CDR3 nucleotides are TGCAGTGCTAGAGATCTGTCCGGGACTCGGATCACAGATACGCAGTATTTT. It specifies CSARDLSGTRITDTQYF. This sequence joins TRBV20-1 and TRBJ2-3, with a possible D match to TRBD2 (6 bases). The CDR3 loop spans 17 amino acids. Germline CDR1 DFQATT, CDR2 SNEGSKA (reference sequence). Trimming left V 0 bases short and J 2 bases short, with 18 bases between.

This clonotype has a count of ten or more. The rearrangement joins TRBV18 to TRBJ2-1; 8 nucleotides line up with TRBD2. Germline assignment: CDR1 KGHSH and CDR2 LQKENI. V lost 3 bases to trimming and J lost 5 bases; unmatched junction nucleotides: 6. This CDR3 comprises 15 residues. The CDR3, as DNA: TGTGCCAGCTCACCGGAGGGGACTAGTAACAATGAGCAGTTCTTC. This translates into CASSPEGTSNNEQFF. The entire variable domain, with the rest obtained from reference TRBV18 and TRBJ2-1, is as follows: NAGVMQNPRHLVRRRGQEARLRCSPMKGHSHVYWYRQLPEEGLKFMVYLQKENIIDESGMPKERFSAEFPKEGPSILRIQQVVRGDSAAYFCASSPEGTSNNEQFFGPGTRLTVL.

The rearrangement uses TRBV7-2 and TRBJ1-6, with TRBD1 matching 7 bases. Germline CDR1 reads SGHTA; CDR2 reads FQGNSA. This CDR3 has 15 amino acids. After removal of 4 bases from V and 10 bases from J, the junction contained 10 bases not matched to a gene. The CDR3 sequence is CASSSSLGGSSPLHF. The CDR3 nucleotides are TGTGCCAGCAGCTCGAGTTTAGGGGGCAGCTCACCCCTCCACTTT.

Concerning this clonotype: A much bigger clone sits one base away, suggesting this may be a read error. The chain combines TRBV11-2 with TRBJ2-5; 9 nucleotides match TRBD2. This CDR3 has 15 residues. V lost 2 bases and J lost 5; bases outside the gene matches: 6. Per the germline V gene, CDR1 is SGHAT and CDR2 is FQNNGV. In DNA, the CDR3 is TGTGCCAGCAGCTTACCTAGCGGGACGACGGAGACCCAGTACTTC. Translating it yields CASSLPSGTTETQYF.

This clonotype was recorded at least ten times. The gene calls are TRBV7-9 and TRBJ2-2; D is uncertain. The V end was cut by 6 bases, the J end by 3 bases, with 11 bases between. Germline V CDR1 and CDR2: SEHNR, FQNEAQ (reference sequence). The CDR3 consists of 14 residues. The CDR3 bases are TGTGCCAGCAGGTTGCCGGACGACACCGGGGAGCTGTTTTTT. This gives the protein CASRLPDDTGELFF.

The sample holds a few counts of this clonotype. The gene calls are TRBV30 and TRBJ2-1; 7 bases are a match to TRBD2. This CDR3 has 15 residues. With V trimmed by 4 bases and J by 0 bases, 6 bases remained unmatched. The germline V gene encodes CDR1 GTSNPN and CDR2 SVGIG (reference sequence). The CDR3 nucleotides read TGTGCCTGGACTTCCGCTAGCGGCTCCTACAATGAGCAGTTCTTC. Its protein product is CAWTSASGSYNEQFF. The whole variable domain, filled in from reference TRBV30 and TRBJ2-1, reads SQTIHQWPATLVQPVGSPLSLECTVEGTSNPNLYWYRQAAGRGLQLLFYSVGIGQISSEVPQNLSASRPQDRQFILSSKKLLLSDSGFYLCAWTSASGSYNEQFFGPGTRLTVL.

This clonotype was counted at least ten times. This chain joins TRBV7-2 and TRBJ2-5; D may be TRBD1 (5 bases). There are 15 residues in the CDR3. Trimming removed 3 bases at V and 4 bases at J, with 15 bases between. CDR1 and CDR2 (germline): SGHTA, FQGNSA. The CDR3 bases are TGTGCCAGCAGCTTCGCCTGGGGAAGGGGAGAGACCCAGTACTTC. Protein: CASSFAWGRGETQYF.

The V call is TRBV20-1, the J call TRBJ2-1; 9 bases are a match to TRBD2. V lost 2 bases and J lost 4; bases outside the gene matches: 6. The germline V gene encodes CDR1 DFQATT and CDR2 SNEGSKA (reference sequence). The CDR3 has 15 amino acids. CDR3 loop: CSARSGTSRYNEQFF. CDR3 DNA sequence: TGCAGTGCTAGATCAGGGACTAGCCGATACAATGAGCAGTTCTTC.

This clonotype appeared many times. The genes are TRBV9 and TRBJ1-1; D unclear. V shed 4 bases and J shed 3 bases, with 10 bases lying between them. Per the germline V gene, CDR1 is SGDLS and CDR2 is YYNGEE. CDR3 size: 13 residues. The CDR3 sequence: CASSPVEDTEAFF. The CDR3 region has the DNA TGTGCCAGCAGCCCCGTCGAGGACACTGAAGCTTTCTTT.

This clonotype has ten or more counts. The V and J genes are TRBV20-1 and TRBJ2-5, with D uncertain. This CDR3 spans 13 amino acids. V gave up 1 base and J gave up 5 bases, with 11 bases separating them. In germline, CDR1 is DFQATT, CDR2 SNEGSKA (reference sequence). For the CDR3, the DNA is TGCAGTGCTAGAGTGGGCACCTTTGAGACCCAGTACTTC. This encodes CSARVGTFETQYF.